These T cell receptor beta chains were read from a single sample in a study of early T cells in non-severe SARS-CoV-2 infection. One entry per CDR3 protein results from TCRdb running MiXCR on the 5' RACE reads. This table holds tens of thousands of distinct CDR3 sequences, roughly 5.7% found once. Specimen: whole blood, collected at baseline. The receptors come from an adult who was a healthcare worker with PCR-confirmed SARS-CoV-2 infection or an uninfected control (not recorded which). The conserved cysteine and the conserved F or W are not part of the CDR3 here. The D gene is left open where the match is weak. Clone size is not always given. Where it is, it says once, few, many or a class for expanded clones.

D gene	V gene	clone size	J gene	CDR3 protein
-	TRBV6-6	many	TRBJ1-5	ASSPRGTNQPQH
-	TRBV7-8	many	TRBJ2-1	ASSLSVGPVEQF
TRBD1	TRBV6-6	many	TRBJ2-2	ASTPGQTTGELF
TRBD1	TRBV6-6	many	TRBJ1-5	ASSYSSSRRGLTSQPQH
TRBD1	TRBV12-3/TRBV12-4	many	TRBJ1-3	ASSYRGATLYTGNTIY
TRBD1	TRBV18	many	TRBJ2-5	ASSPRQGEKETQY
TRBD1	TRBV7-8	many	TRBJ1-5	ASSLATWKWTGDYSNQPQH
-	TRBV20-1	few	TRBJ2-7	SARMGGGINYEQY
-	TRBV7-9	-	TRBJ2-7	ASSPRAWGIPFYEQY
-	TRBV5-1	-	TRBJ2-7	ASSLTPGTGSYEQY
TRBD1	TRBV7-6	-	TRBJ2-1	ASSFGTGPYNEQF
-	TRBV28	-	TRBJ2-6	ASSFPGQANVLT
TRBD2	TRBV5-1	many	TRBJ2-5	ASSLVPSGRTETQY
-	TRBV6-4	many	TRBJ2-6	ASSREYGAGANVLT
TRBD2	TRBV7-3	many	TRBJ2-3	ASSSSTSGLRDTQY
-	TRBV12-3/TRBV12-4	-	TRBJ1-1	ASSLGGNLNTEAF
TRBD2	TRBV11-1	many	TRBJ2-7	ASSKAGLSSYEQY
-	TRBV27	many	TRBJ1-1	ASTSQSRLNTEAF
-	TRBV6-5	few	TRBJ2-7	ASSYSGASSYEQY
-	TRBV7-2	many	TRBJ2-7	ASSSQNPWNSYEQY
-	TRBV24-1	-	TRBJ2-1	ATSEYNEQF
-	TRBV28	many	TRBJ1-3	ASSLGTRLSGNTIY
TRBD1	TRBV6-5	few	TRBJ2-2	ASRTGTGGTGELF
-	TRBV28	many	TRBJ1-5	ASKLAGYQPQH
TRBD1	TRBV29-1	many	TRBJ2-7	SVFPGTGTYEQY
-	TRBV6-1	many	TRBJ1-4	ASSEALRLGGVKLF
-	TRBV20-1	-	TRBJ1-1	SATRVPTEAF
TRBD2	TRBV6-2/TRBV6-3	few	TRBJ2-3	ASSYYLAGGYTDTQY
TRBD2	TRBV7-6	few	TRBJ2-1	ASSPGTSGMYNEQF
-	TRBV18	many	TRBJ1-4	ASSPPDGEKLF
-	TRBV28	few	TRBJ2-1	ASSSPDTGNEQF
-	TRBV13	-	TRBJ1-2	ASSPRRANYGYT
-	TRBV1	many	TRBJ2-3	TSSQYSGRRSTDTQY
TRBD2	TRBV19	many	TRBJ2-7	ASSMSSGTREQY
-	TRBV20-1	-	TRBJ2-3	SARHPGDTQY
-	TRBV20-1	-	TRBJ1-3	SAPLGNSGNTIY
TRBD1	TRBV29-1	many	TRBJ1-1	SVAQGRGTEAF
TRBD2	TRBV28	-	TRBJ2-1	ASSFLARTSGNEQF
TRBD2	TRBV20-1	many	TRBJ2-5	SARASGSFGETQY
-	TRBV9	many	TRBJ2-1	ASSVGEEPEQF
-	TRBV2	few	TRBJ2-1	ASSGDYPGGEQF